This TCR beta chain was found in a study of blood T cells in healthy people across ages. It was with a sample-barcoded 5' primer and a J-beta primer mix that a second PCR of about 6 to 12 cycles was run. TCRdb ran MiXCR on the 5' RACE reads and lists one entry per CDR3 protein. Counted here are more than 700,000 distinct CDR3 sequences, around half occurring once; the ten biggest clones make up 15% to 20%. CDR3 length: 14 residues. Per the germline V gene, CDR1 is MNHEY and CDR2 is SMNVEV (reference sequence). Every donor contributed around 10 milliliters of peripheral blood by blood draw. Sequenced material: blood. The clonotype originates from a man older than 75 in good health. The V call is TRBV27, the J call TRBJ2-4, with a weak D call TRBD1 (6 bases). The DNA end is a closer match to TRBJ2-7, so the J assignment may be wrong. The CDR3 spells CASRSEGDKYEQYF. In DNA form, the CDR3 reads TGTGCCAGCAGATCCGAGGGGGATAAATACGAGCAGTACTTC.